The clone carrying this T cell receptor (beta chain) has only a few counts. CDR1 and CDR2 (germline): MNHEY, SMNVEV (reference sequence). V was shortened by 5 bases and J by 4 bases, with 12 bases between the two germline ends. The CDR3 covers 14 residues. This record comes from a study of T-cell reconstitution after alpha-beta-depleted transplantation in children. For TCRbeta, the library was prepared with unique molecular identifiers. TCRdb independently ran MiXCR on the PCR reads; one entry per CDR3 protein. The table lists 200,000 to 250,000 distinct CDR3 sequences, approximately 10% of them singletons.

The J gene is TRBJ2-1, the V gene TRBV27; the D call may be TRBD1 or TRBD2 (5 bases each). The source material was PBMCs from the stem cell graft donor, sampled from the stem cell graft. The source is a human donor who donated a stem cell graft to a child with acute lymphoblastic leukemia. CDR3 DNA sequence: TGTGCCAGCAGTCCCGGGACCGAGTACAATGAGCAGTTCTTC. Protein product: CASSPGTEYNEQFF.